These T cell receptor beta chains were read from a single sample in a study of long-term antiretroviral therapy in people with HIV. Sequencing was performed with immunoSEQ multiplex PCR; in TCRdb, only in-frame clones are kept and a portion is missing. The sample shows 32,000 or so clones, more than 80% of them seen only once. The material sequenced was unsorted PBMCs, taken 3.2 years before starting antiretroviral therapy. The receptors stem from a man aged 45-60 years with HIV. The CDR3 runs from the conserved cysteine through the conserved F or W. The D gene is left open where the match is weak. Expanded clones are given a class, and other clones once, few, many or no size at all.

cdr3_nt	cdr3_aa	j_call	v_call	clone_size	d_call
TGCGCCAGCAGCTTGGCCGGGGAGACCCAGTACTTC	CASSLAGETQYF	TRBJ2-5	TRBV5-1	-	-
TGCGCCAGCAGCTCTAGTGTGGGGTCTGATACGCAGTATTTT	CASSSSVGSDTQYF	TRBJ2-3	TRBV5-1	-	-
TGTGCCAGCAGCACCCTCTCGTATACTGAAGCTTTCTTT	CASSTLSYTEAFF	TRBJ1-1	TRBV2	-	-
TGTGCCAGCAGCTTGACAGGCACAGATACGCAGTATTTT	CASSLTGTDTQYF	TRBJ2-3	TRBV5-6	-	-
TGTGCCAGCAGCCCCCTCGGTGGTGGTGAAGAGACCCAGTACTTC	CASSPLGGGEETQYF	TRBJ2-5	TRBV6-5	-	-
TGTGCCAGCAGTCGAGCCACACCGGGACAGGATCGATATGGCTACACCTTC	CASSRATPGQDRYGYTF	TRBJ1-2	TRBV27	-	TRBD1
TGTGCCAGTAGTACTCCGACACAATACCTCATCGGTGGTGAGCAGTTCTTC	CASSTPTQYLIGGEQFF	TRBJ2-1	TRBV19	-	-
TGTGCCAGCAGGGCCCAGGGTATGAACCCCTACGAGCAGTACTTC	CASRAQGMNPYEQYF	TRBJ2-7	TRBV6-1	-	-
TGTGCCAGCAGTTACGGTTCTAGCTCCTACGAGCAGTACTTC	CASSYGSSSYEQYF	TRBJ2-7	TRBV6-5	once	-
TGTGCCAGCAGTGTCACCGGGACAGGGGTGTACGAGCAGTACTTC	CASSVTGTGVYEQYF	TRBJ2-7	TRBV6-5	-	TRBD1